Each of the 29 T cell receptor beta chains below was sequenced from the same sample in a study of T cell changes during pregnancy in multiple sclerosis. The method was immunoSEQ multiplex PCR; TCRdb's version includes in-frame clones alone and lacks a portion of them. The data contain 70,000 to 95,000 clones, around 93% of them seen just once; the ten biggest clones take up approximately 0.75%. The specimen comprised peripheral blood, sampled in the second trimester of pregnancy. All receptors come from a female donor in good health, enrolled as a control in a pregnancy study.

The V and J genes are TRBV10-2 and TRBJ1-2; maybe TRBD1 (5 bases). Germline CDR1 WSHSY, CDR2 SAAADI. The CDR3 has 14 residues. V gave up 6 bases and J gave up 8 bases, with 19 bases separating them. Here the CDR3 reads CASSGAGSFDGYTF. The CDR3 nucleotides are TGCGCCAGCAGCGGGGCGGGGAGTTTCGACGGCTACACCTTC.

The chain employs TRBV6-5 and TRBJ2-5; 7 bases are shared with TRBD2. With V trimmed by 6 bases and J by 2 bases, 9 bases remained unmatched. Germline lookup yields CDR1 MNHEY and CDR2 SVGAGI. This CDR3 contains 15 residues. The CDR3 here is CASSSRPGGQETQYF. CDR3 sequence (DNA): TGTGCCAGCAGCTCACGACCGGGGGGTCAAGAGACCCAGTACTTC.

The chain joins TRBV5-1 to TRBJ2-3; 11 nucleotides line up with TRBD2. The CDR3 totals 16 residues. Germline CDR1 SGHRS, CDR2 YFSETQ. Trimming removed 1 base from V and 4 bases from J; junction bases left unmatched: 5. The CDR3 sequence is CASSLKLAGVPDTQYF. The CDR3 bases are TGCGCCAGCAGCTTGAAACTAGCGGGGGTTCCAGATACGCAGTATTTT.

The DNA of the CDR3 is TGTGCCAGCAAGAGAGCGGAGACCCAGTACTTC. It yields the protein CASKRAETQYF. The V call is TRBV27, the J call TRBJ2-5; D ambiguous. The CDR3 is 11 residues long. V shed 7 bases and J shed 5 bases, with 8 bases lying between them. Per germline, CDR1 MNHEY and CDR2 SMNVEV (reference sequence).

The chain carries TRBV25-1 and TRBJ2-3; 9 nucleotides line up with TRBD2. CDR1 and CDR2 (germline): MGHDK, SYGVNS. The V segment lost 4 bases and the J segment 4 bases; nucleotides outside the gene matches: 12. CDR3 length: 17 amino acids. The CDR3 DNA reads TGTGCCAGCAGTGTCCGCAGTTTAGCGGGGGCCCCAGATACGCAGTATTTT. Encoded protein: CASSVRSLAGAPDTQYF.

This chain links TRBV7-9 with TRBJ2-7, with D possibly being TRBD1 (6 bases). This CDR3 has 16 residues. Trimming took 0 bases from V and 0 from J, leaving 12 bases between them. The germline gives CDR1 SEHNR, CDR2 FQNEAQ (reference sequence). This CDR3 reads CASSLAQGSISYEQYF. The CDR3 nucleotides are TGTGCCAGCAGCTTAGCACAGGGTAGTATCTCCTACGAGCAGTACTTC. The variable domain in full, with the rest retrieved from reference TRBV7-9 and TRBJ2-7, is DTGVSQNPRHKITKRGQNVTFRCDPISEHNRLYWYRQTLGQGPEFLTYFQNEAQLEKSRLLSDRFSAERPKGSFSTLEIQRTEQGDSAMYLCASSLAQGSISYEQYFGPGTRLTVT.

V is TRBV4-3 and J is TRBJ1-5, with D maybe TRBD1 (5 bases). Germline CDR1 is LGHNA and CDR2 is YSLEER. The CDR3 is 15 residues long. Trimming shortened V by 0 bases and J by 4 bases, and 10 bases separated the two germline ends. The CDR3 region is CASSQDGHGNQPQHF. The CDR3 region has the DNA TGCGCCAGCAGCCAAGACGGACACGGGAATCAGCCCCAGCATTTT.

The gene calls are TRBV2 and TRBJ1-2; TRBD1 matches at 7 bases. V lost 3 bases, J lost 7 bases, and 8 bases stayed unmatched. This CDR3 is 14 amino acids long. CDR1 SNHLY and CDR2 FYNNEI come from the germline V gene. The CDR3 sequence: CASSDPTGDGGYTF. The CDR3 DNA reads as TGTGCCAGCAGTGATCCTACAGGGGACGGTGGCTACACCTTC.

The chain carries TRBV4-3 and TRBJ2-1; D uncertain. V was pared by 0 bases and J by 4 bases, with 10 bases between. Germline loops: CDR1 LGHNA, CDR2 YSLEER. The CDR3 totals 15 residues. The CDR3 loop reads CASSQEETSYNEQFF. The CDR3 DNA follows: TGCGCCAGCAGCCAAGAGGAGACCTCGTACAATGAGCAGTTCTTC.

J is TRBJ2-7 and V is TRBV30; D unclear. The CDR3 sequence is 17 residues long. The germline CDR1 and CDR2 sequences are GTSNPN and SVGIG (reference sequence). V gave up 0 bases and J gave up 2 bases, with 20 bases separating them. CDR3 nucleotides: TGTGCCTGGAGTGTATTGTTCGCCAGAGGCATCACCTACGAGCAGTACTTC. Its protein is CAWSVLFARGITYEQYF.

This chain links TRBV4-2 with TRBJ1-5; D is possibly TRBD1 (6 bases). V was shortened by 0 bases and J by 3 bases, with 9 bases between the two germline ends. CDR3 length: 15 residues. Germline V lookup: CDR1 LGHNA, CDR2 YNFKEQ. CDR3 region: CASSQESGVNQPQHF. The CDR3 nucleotides read TGTGCCAGCAGCCAAGAATCAGGGGTCAATCAGCCCCAGCATTTT.

This chain connects TRBV10-1 to TRBJ1-1, with TRBD1 matching 9 bases. CDR3 length equals 17 residues. With V trimmed by 11 bases and J by 1 base, 17 bases remained unmatched. CDR1 and CDR2 (germline): WNHNN, SYGVQD (reference sequence). CDR3 sequence (DNA): TGCGCCGGGGGACAGGGTAAGGCTGAGGGGTCGAACACTGAAGCTTTCTTT. Translating gives CAGGQGKAEGSNTEAFF.

The chain joins TRBV4-1 to TRBJ2-5; a weak D match, TRBD2 (6 bases). Trimming took off 4 bases at V and 0 bases at J, with 9 bases between the two ends. CDR1 and CDR2 from the germline V gene are MGHRA and YSYEKL. The CDR3 length is 14 residues. The CDR3 nucleotides are TGCGCCAGCAGCCCTGGGGACTACCAAGAGACCCAGTACTTC. It specifies CASSPGDYQETQYF.

This chain links TRBV4-1 with TRBJ1-4; 8 bases line up with TRBD1. The CDR3 has 17 residues. Germline V CDR1 and CDR2: MGHRA, YSYEKL. V gave up 2 bases and J gave up 6 bases; unmatched junction bases: 11. CDR3 sequence (DNA): TGCGCCAGCAGCCAAAGACCCCCTGGGACAGGTTATGAAAAACTGTTTTTT. Amino acids: CASSQRPPGTGYEKLFF.

This clone showed up just once. The V call is TRBV19, the J call TRBJ2-3; 7 nucleotides agree with TRBD2. CDR1 and CDR2 from the germline V gene are LNHDA and SQIVND (reference sequence). The CDR3 is 13 amino acids. Trimming cost V 4 bases and J 4 bases; bases outside gene matches: 2. CDR3 amino acids: CASSRGGADTQYF. The CDR3 region has the DNA TGTGCCAGTAGTAGGGGGGGGGCAGATACGCAGTATTTT.

The chain recombines TRBV7-8 with TRBJ2-7; D gene ambiguous. The germline V gene has CDR1 SGHVS and CDR2 FQNEAQ. CDR3 size: 14 residues. V was clipped by 0 bases and J by 4 bases, with 10 bases between them. This CDR3 is CASSLATFKYEQYF. The CDR3 coding sequence is TGTGCCAGCAGCTTAGCCACTTTTAAGTACGAGCAGTACTTC.

J is TRBJ1-5 and V is TRBV19; TRBD1 agrees at 8 bases. This CDR3 region has 17 residues. Trimming removed 5 bases from V and 0 bases from J; junction bases left unmatched: 9. CDR1 LNHDA and CDR2 SQIVND come from the germline V gene (reference sequence). CDR3 region: CASSGDRLPNSNQPQHF. The CDR3 DNA sequence: TGTGCCAGTAGTGGGGACAGGCTCCCTAATAGCAATCAGCCCCAGCATTTT.

The chain uses TRBV6-1 and TRBJ1-3; D may be TRBD1 (5 bases). This CDR3 comprises 19 residues. V was clipped by 3 bases and J by 1 base, with 22 bases between them. The V gene's germline CDR1 is MNHNS and CDR2 SASEGT. The CDR3 coding sequence is TGTGCCAGCAGTGACGCGGGACTCCGAAGGGCAGGGTCTGGAAACACCATATATTTT. Protein product: CASSDAGLRRAGSGNTIYF.

The rearrangement joins TRBV4-3 to TRBJ1-1; TRBD1 might be the D (6 bases). V lost 2 bases to trimming and J lost 5 bases, with 9 bases between them. The CDR3 totals 13 residues. CDR1 and CDR2 from the germline V gene are LGHNA and YSLEER. The CDR3, as DNA: TGCGCCAGCAGCCAACTTGGACAGACTGAAGCTTTCTTT. It specifies CASSQLGQTEAFF.

The chain carries TRBV5-4 and TRBJ1-1; TRBD1 is a possible D gene (6 bases). The CDR3 extends over 13 amino acids. In germline, CDR1 is SGHNT, CDR2 YYREEE (reference sequence). The V end was cut by 0 bases, the J end by 14 bases, with 17 bases between. The CDR3 reads CASSLVGGHRRFF. The CDR3 region has the DNA TGTGCCAGCAGCTTGGTGGGGGGGCACCGGCGCTTCTTT.

The chain employs TRBV11-1 and TRBJ1-1; D remains ambiguous. Germline CDR1 is SGHAT and CDR2 is FQDESV (reference sequence). V lost 2 bases, J lost 1 base, and 8 bases lay in between. There are 14 residues in the CDR3. CDR3 DNA: TGTGCCAGCAGCTTAAGACGGGGGAACACTGAAGCTTTCTTT. It specifies CASSLRRGNTEAFF.

The V gene is TRBV4-2, the J gene TRBJ1-1, with D perhaps TRBD1 (5 bases). Trimming stripped 1 base from V and 6 bases from J, with 24 bases between. Germline V gene lookup returns CDR1 LGHNA and CDR2 YNFKEQ. This CDR3 is 18 amino acids long. CDR3 in amino acids: CASSQVSLIRGRDPEAFF. In DNA, the CDR3 is TGTGCCAGCAGCCAAGTCTCCCTAATTAGGGGCCGCGATCCTGAAGCTTTCTTT.

This clone was observed once. The J gene is TRBJ2-7, the V gene TRBV23-1; tentative D call: TRBD1 (6 bases). TRBV23-1 is an open reading frame, and its role is uncertain. The CDR3 runs to 13 residues. Trimming left V 4 bases short and J 2 bases short, with 9 bases between. DNA for the CDR3: TGCGCCAGCAGTCCGGACAGAGCCTACGAGCAGTACTTC. Amino acids: CASSPDRAYEQYF.

This clone was seen once. The chain couples TRBV4-1 to TRBJ1-6; tentative D call: TRBD1 (6 bases). Trimming removed 0 bases at V and 7 bases at J, with 16 bases between. The V gene's germline CDR1 is MGHRA and CDR2 YSYEKL. This CDR3 is built from 17 residues. The CDR3 loop reads CASSQDAGAATNSPLHF. Written as DNA, the CDR3 is TGCGCCAGCAGCCAAGATGCAGGGGCCGCCACAAATTCACCCCTCCACTTT.

This clone was seen a single time. The chain's CDR3 is CASSEAGTGSGYGYTF. Here the CDR3 DNA reads TGTGCCAGCAGTGAAGCCGGGACAGGGAGCGGCTATGGCTACACCTTC. V is TRBV6-1 and J is TRBJ1-2; the match to TRBD1 covers 9 bases. Germline V gene data show CDR1 as MNHNS and CDR2 as SASEGT. J was trimmed by 4 bases and V by 0 bases; bases with no gene match: 6. The CDR3 consists of 16 residues.

V usage is TRBV13 and J usage is TRBJ2-1, with TRBD2 matching 11 bases. CDR1 and CDR2 (germline): PRHDT, FYEKMQ (reference sequence). This CDR3 region has 15 residues. Trimming removed 7 bases from V and 8 bases from J; junction bases left unmatched: 10. The CDR3 DNA reads TGTGCCAGCACCAATAGCGGGGGGGCCTTAGATGAGCAGTTCTTC. It encodes CASTNSGGALDEQFF.

In regard to this clone: Sequence at one end of the junction differs from germline and may be a read error. The chain carries TRBV19 and TRBJ1-2; TRBD1 aligns across 7 bases. CDR1 and CDR2 (germline): LNHDA, SQIVND (reference sequence). This CDR3 is built from 16 residues. The CDR3 spells CASSSEQGVANYGYTF. The CDR3 bases are TGTGCCAGTAGTAGCGAGCAGGGGGTAGCTAATTATGGCTACACCTTC.

The chain uses TRBV7-3 and TRBJ2-1; TRBD1 matches 11 bases. The germline gives CDR1 SGHTA, CDR2 FQGTGA. V lost 3 bases and J lost 10; bases outside the gene matches: 8. The CDR3 totals 15 residues. The chain's CDR3 is CASSLGTGGTGEQFF. The DNA of the CDR3 is TGTGCCAGCAGCTTGGGGACAGGGGGGACAGGGGAGCAGTTCTTC.

This clone was found once. The CDR3 reads CASSPSGGYSYEQYF. The CDR3 DNA reads TGTGCCAGCTCTCCTAGCGGGGGGTACTCCTACGAGCAGTACTTC. The J gene is TRBJ2-7, the V gene TRBV18; 11 bases fit TRBD2. After removal of 6 bases from V and 0 bases from J, the junction contained 4 bases not matched to a gene. The CDR3 consists of 15 residues. Per the germline V gene, CDR1 is KGHSH and CDR2 is LQKENI.